This entry describes one T cell receptor (beta chain). Its target is unknown. This sample is part of a study of early T cells in non-severe SARS-CoV-2 infection. Study context: Alpha and beta chains were unpaired, from unsorted whole-blood bulk RNA. Overall study findings and caveats: Reliance on VDJdb matching favored anti-spike CD8 responses; private and CD4 specificities were missed.

Trimming stripped 4 bases from V and 2 bases from J, with 7 bases between. The CDR3 runs 13 residues. Germline CDR1 and CDR2: MNHEY and SVGEGT. The protocol attached unique molecular identifiers to individual cDNA molecules. TCRdb re-analysed the 5' RACE reads in MiXCR, keeping a single row per CDR3 protein. The sample lists about 84,000 distinct CDR3 sequences; 12% were seen once. Specimen: whole blood. The TCR sequence derives from an adult who was a healthcare worker with PCR-confirmed SARS-CoV-2 infection or an uninfected control (not recorded which). This chain uses TRBV6-2 or TRBV6-3 with TRBJ2-3, with unresolved D. The CDR3 nucleotides read TGTGCCAGCAGTTCACAGAACACAGATACGCAGTATTTT. Encoded protein: CASSSQNTDTQYF.